This TCR beta chain was sequenced for a study of early T cells in non-severe SARS-CoV-2 infection (dated by TCRdb to about 2021). In the study overall: Because TCR sequencing was done on bulk RNA from unsorted whole blood, the alpha and beta chains could not be paired. On the study overall, not on this receptor specifically: VDJdb matching was skewed toward anti-spike CD8 responses, so virus-specific expansions were likely underestimated and private and CD4 specificities were missed.

The study was a case-control design nested within a healthcare worker cohort in London, UK, with weekly nasopharyngeal swab PCR tests and blood sampling. Healthcare workers were recruited during the week of the UK lockdown, between 23 and 31 March 2020, and followed weekly for up to roughly 16 weeks. The germline V gene encodes CDR1 DFQATT and CDR2 SNEGSKA (reference sequence). The CDR3 holds 13 amino acids from the cysteine to the phenylalanine. Kept here is only the CDR3 DNA, which spans 39 bases and is read in frame from base 1. V was cut back by 5 bases and J by 0 bases, leaving a gap of 10 bases between them. The table lists this clonotype with many counts. No cognate antigen has been identified for it. Base qualities are missing; no much larger clone stands one base away. Libraries were constructed by 5' RACE. Sequenced using a NextSeq 500. In the TCR library protocol, unique molecular identifiers were attached to individual cDNA molecules to correct for PCR bias and sequencing error. Both TCR alpha and beta chains were sequenced, and tight co-correlation was observed between alpha and beta sequence abundances in each sample. Concerning the study's data processing: Decombinator V4 was used to perform V gene, J gene and CDR3 annotation of TCR sequences. TCRs were defined as expanded if a significant change between any two time points was detected under a Poisson model with p below 0.0001. Abundances of TCRs were expressed as counts per million after normalisation to the total number of TCRs sequenced in each sample. TRAV1-2 paired with TRAJ12, TRAJ20 or TRAJ33 defined MAIT TCRs, while TRAV10 paired with TRAJ18 defined iNKT TCRs. VDJdb, accessed on 1 November 2021, was searched for TCRs annotated for CMV, EBV and SARS-CoV-2, and TCRs annotated for more than one antigen were excluded. TCRdb handled the public reads itself, with Q25 trimming in fastp and clone calling in MiXCR, and kept productive beta chains. Here each entry gathers all rows of one CDR3 protein and keeps the most common genes and DNA. V and J calls and clone size were set by TCRdb, not the authors. In all, the sample holds 60,000 or so distinct CDR3 sequences, and 7% to 10% of those were seen once. The ten largest make up about a fifth of the sample.

The V gene is TRBV20-1 and the J gene is TRBJ2-5, with TRBD2 as a weak D call on 6 bases. The source material was whole blood. The source of this sequence is an adult who was a healthcare worker with PCR-confirmed SARS-CoV-2 infection or an uninfected control (not recorded which). The sequenced DNA is TGCAGTGCTGGACGGGGGAACCAAGAGACCCAGTACTTC. This is translated as CSAGRGNQETQYF.